Listed here is a single TCR beta chain. This specimen comes from a study of T cells after somatic rescue of genetic block. The CDR3 totals 11 residues. Germline-derived CDR1 and CDR2 are SGHAT and FQNNGV. V lost 5 bases and J 4 bases, leaving 5 bases between the germline ends. Only in-frame clones appear in the TCRdb table, and some are missing; sequencing was by immunoSEQ multiplex PCR. Of about 15,000 clones in the sample, roughly 71% were seen once. Source material: peripheral blood mononuclear cells (PBMCs). The source of this sequence is a man aged 18-30 years. The chain has TRBV11-2 and TRBJ1-2; D ambiguous. CDR3: CASSRRYGYTF. In nucleotides, the CDR3 is TGTGCCAGCAGCCGACGCTATGGCTACACCTTC.